This T cell receptor beta chain appears in the sequencing data of a study of blood T cell repertoires in COVID-19. Study overall: Samples of COVID-19 (acute and convalescent) were obtained from the United States, Italy and Spain. T cells, B-cell-depleted T cells, or PBMCs supplied cDNA or gDNA.

Authors' analysis steps: Amplifying reference gene primers gave estimates of nucleated cell counts. The protocol was immunoSEQ multiplex PCR, while the TCRdb copy is restricted to in-frame clones and leaves out a portion. V and J calls and clone size are as listed in that table; D and trimming were resolved from the DNA. The data contain 350,000 to 400,000 clones, more than 70% of them singletons. The germline V gene encodes CDR1 SGHRS and CDR2 YFSETQ. CDR3 size: 15 residues. After removal of 1 base from V and 6 bases from J, the junction contained 7 bases not matched to a gene. This chain connects TRBV5-1 to TRBJ1-1, with 9 positions matching TRBD1. The sequence derives from a man aged 40-50 years in a cohort exposed to, infected with or recovered from COVID-19 (not recorded which). The specimen was PBMCs or T cells enriched from blood (not recorded which). CDR3 bases: TGCGCCAGCAGCTTGCCGACAGGGGGGAATGCTGAAGCTTTCTTT. It translates to CASSLPTGGNAEAFF.